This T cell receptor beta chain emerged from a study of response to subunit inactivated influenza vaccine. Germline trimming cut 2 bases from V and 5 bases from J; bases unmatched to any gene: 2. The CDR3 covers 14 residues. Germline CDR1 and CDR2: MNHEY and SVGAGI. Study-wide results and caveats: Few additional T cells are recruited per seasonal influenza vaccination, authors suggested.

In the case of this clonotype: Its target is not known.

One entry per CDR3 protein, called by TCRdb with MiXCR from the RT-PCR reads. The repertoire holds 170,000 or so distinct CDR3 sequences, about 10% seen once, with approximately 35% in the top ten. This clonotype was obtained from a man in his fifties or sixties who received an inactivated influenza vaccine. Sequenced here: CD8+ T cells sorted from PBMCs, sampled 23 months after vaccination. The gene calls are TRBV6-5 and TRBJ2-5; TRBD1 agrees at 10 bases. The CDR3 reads CASSYDRGPETQYF. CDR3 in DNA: TGTGCCAGCAGTTACGACAGGGGGCCTGAGACCCAGTACTTC.